This T cell receptor (beta chain) was retrieved from a study of CXCR3-negative and CXCR3-positive naive CD8 T cells. Study in general: Roughly 135 million TRB reads were obtained overall (about 1.5 +/- 0.3 million per library). Findings and caveats of the study: For naive cells, CXCR3-negative and CXCR3-positive subsets had similar TRBV-TRBJ usage; for memory cells, usage differed. Naive CXCR3-positive cells had TRB CDR3s more hydrophobic than those of CXCR3-negative naive cells.

Worth noting for this clonotype: Its antigen is not identified.

This CDR3 comprises 18 residues. The germline gives CDR1 KGHDR, CDR2 SFDVKD. TRB cDNA libraries were made by UMI-labeled 5' RACE. TCRdb reprocessed the 5' RACE reads and keeps a single row for each CDR3 protein, giving no DNA. The sample includes some 150,000 distinct CDR3 sequences. Triplicate sorts of roughly 300,000 cells per CD8+ subset. Naive CD8+ T cells displayed a CD45RO-CCR7+CD27+CD95- phenotype. The sequence was collected from a human donor in good health. Some clones in this sample may be carry-over from other donors' samples. This sequence joins TRBV24-1 and TRBJ2-5; TCRdb gives TRBD2 as the D gene, but with no DNA this cannot be confirmed. The sample comprised naive CXCR3+ CD8+ T cells from blood. Subset specified: CD45RO-CCR7+CD27+CD95- naive CD8+ T cells expressing CXCR3 (TNR3+). CDR3 loop: CATSDLDTSGRGPETQYF.